The present T cell receptor (beta chain) was sequenced within a study of human T cells and chemical hapten exposure. This CDR3 is 14 amino acids long. The V gene end was trimmed by 5 bases and the J gene end by 6 bases; junction bases not matched to a gene: 8. Germline assignment: CDR1 MDHEN and CDR2 SYDVKM. On this clonotype: This may stem from a read error, because a much larger clone lies one nucleotide away.

Time point given: pre-sensitization, week 0. Treatment described: therapeutic diphenylcyclopropenone sensitization with weekly scalp DPC. A single record per CDR3 protein comes from TCRdb applying MiXCR to the RACE reads. The data contain a few hundred thousand distinct CDR3 sequences, roughly 6% of them seen just once; the ten biggest clones take up under 9.5%. The sequence was collected from a woman aged 18-29 years with alopecia areata. Some clones in this sample may be carry-over from other donors' samples. This sequence joins TRBV28 and TRBJ2-3; 7 nucleotides match TRBD1. This sample comprised whole blood, obtained in connection with sensitization to the hapten diphenylcyclopropenone (DPC). DNA for the CDR3: TGTGCCAGCAGTCAGGGACAGAGGGTTGATACGCAGTATTTT. Its protein product is CASSQGQRVDTQYF.